A single sample gave rise to the 20 T cell receptor beta chains below, sequenced in a study of human T cells and chemical hapten exposure. The time point: patch test 1, 2 weeks after DPC sensitization. The sample's treatment: therapeutic diphenylcyclopropenone sensitization with weekly scalp DPC. MiXCR, applied by TCRdb to the RACE reads, yields one record per CDR3 protein. The sample records approximately 49,000 distinct CDR3 sequences, around a tenth being singletons. The source was whole blood, collected in connection with sensitization to the hapten diphenylcyclopropenone (DPC). The receptor set was obtained from a woman aged 50 to 65 with alopecia areata. Some clones in this sample may be carry-over from other donors' samples.

In its sample, this clonotype was seen many times. The V gene is TRBV2, the J gene TRBJ2-5; no definite D call. Trimming left V 7 bases short and J 2 bases short, with 14 bases between. Germline V gene data show CDR1 as SNHLY and CDR2 as FYNNEI. The CDR3 is 14 amino acids. CDR3 amino acids: CASNQNGRQETQYF. Written as DNA, the CDR3 is TGTGCCAGCAACCAAAACGGGCGGCAAGAGACCCAGTACTTC.

This clonotype occurred many times. The chain joins TRBV6-1 to TRBJ1-5, with TRBD1 as a possible D gene (5 bases). The V end was cut by 6 bases, the J end by 1 base, with 13 bases between. This CDR3 is built from 15 residues. Germline-derived CDR1 and CDR2 are MNHNS and SASEGT. This CDR3 is CASRDRATSNQPQHF. DNA of the CDR3: TGTGCCAGCAGAGACAGAGCGACGAGCAATCAGCCCCAGCATTTT.

There are many counts of this clonotype. The CDR3 loop is CASSSSGRGYQETQYF. The CDR3 DNA is TGTGCCAGCAGCTCTAGCGGGAGAGGGTACCAAGAGACCCAGTACTTC. The gene calls are TRBV7-6 and TRBJ2-5; 10 bases fit TRBD2. J lost 0 bases, V lost 4 bases, and 5 bases had no gene match. This CDR3 is 16 amino acids long. CDR1 and CDR2 from the germline V gene are SGHVS and FNYEAQ.

This clonotype was counted ten times or more. V and J are TRBV6-5 and TRBJ2-5; D is ambiguous. CDR1 and CDR2 (germline): MNHEY, SVGAGI. The CDR3 runs to 13 residues. Trimming cost V 5 bases and J 5 bases, with 12 bases left between them. CDR3 amino acids: CASSRRPSETQYF. As DNA, the CDR3 is TGTGCCAGCAGTCGCCGGCCTTCGGAGACCCAGTACTTC.

Many counts were recorded for this clonotype. This chain links TRBV12-3 or TRBV12-4 with TRBJ2-7, with 8 bases fitting TRBD1. Unmatched junction bases numbered 4, after V lost 6 bases and J lost 3 bases. The CDR3 extends over 13 amino acids. The CDR3 DNA reads as TGTGCCAGCAGACAGGGGGGAAGCTACGAGCAGTACTTC. It encodes CASRQGGSYEQYF.

This clonotype was recorded at least ten times. The chain joins TRBV4-2 to TRBJ2-7; 16 bases fit TRBD2. Trimming cost V 1 base and J 1 base; bases outside gene matches: 4. CDR1 LGHNA and CDR2 YNFKEQ come from the germline V gene. CDR3 length equals 18 residues. Written as DNA, the CDR3 is TGTGCCAGCAGCCAAGGCGGGACTAGCGGGAGGGATTCCTACGAGCAGTACTTC. Protein: CASSQGGTSGRDSYEQYF.

This clonotype has a count of ten or more. The chain has TRBV20-1 and TRBJ2-3; D remains ambiguous. Germline CDR1 reads DFQATT; CDR2 reads SNEGSKA (reference sequence). This CDR3 contains 14 residues. The CDR3 sequence: CKMGSSMSTDTQYF. The CDR3 nucleotides are TGCAAAATGGGTAGTTCGATGAGCACAGATACGCAGTATTTT.

This clonotype showed up many times. This chain uses TRBV20-1 with TRBJ2-5; a possible D gene is TRBD2 (7 bases). Trimming stripped 5 bases from V and 2 bases from J, with 15 bases between. The CDR3 is 14 amino acids. Germline V gene lookup returns CDR1 DFQATT and CDR2 SNEGSKA (reference sequence). The CDR3 sequence is CSAGGGSDQETQYF. The CDR3 DNA is TGCAGTGCTGGGGGGGGCAGCGATCAAGAGACCCAGTACTTC.

This clonotype was detected ten times or more. The V and J genes are TRBV6-2 or TRBV6-3 and TRBJ2-1, with 10 bases identical to TRBD1. This CDR3 spans 12 amino acids. V shed 6 bases and J 14 bases; nucleotides not matched to a gene: 7. CDR1 and CDR2 from the germline V gene are MNHEY and SVGEGT. The CDR3 protein is CASSLGQGRKFF. CDR3 sequence (DNA): TGTGCCAGCAGCTTGGGACAGGGGCGGAAGTTCTTC.

The chain joins TRBV9 to TRBJ2-1; D not certain. The CDR3 is made up of 14 amino acids. V was cut by 0 bases and J by 4 bases, with 8 bases left in between. CDR1 and CDR2 from the germline V gene are SGDLS and YYNGEE. The CDR3 DNA is TGTGCCAGCAGCGTAGAGGTCGGATACAATGAGCAGTTCTTC. The encoded protein is CASSVEVGYNEQFF.

This clonotype was seen more than once but under ten times. The chain joins TRBV7-8 to TRBJ2-3; TRBD2 matches at 8 bases. Germline CDR1 is SGHVS and CDR2 is FQNEAQ. V shed 5 bases, J shed 2 bases, and the junction held 3 bases outside the gene matches. This CDR3 spans 14 amino acids. The CDR3 DNA follows: TGTGCCAGCAGCCATAGCGGGGCCACAGATACGCAGTATTTT. Protein sequence: CASSHSGATDTQYF.

V gene TRBV29-1 combines with J gene TRBJ1-3; D is unresolved. V was trimmed by 3 bases and J by 0 bases, leaving 6 bases between them. Per germline, CDR1 SQVTM and CDR2 ANQGSEA. The CDR3 runs 13 residues. Written as DNA, the CDR3 is TGCAGCGTTGATGGCAACTCTGGAAACACCATATATTTT. Translated: CSVDGNSGNTIYF.

This clonotype was seen many times. The rearrangement uses TRBV18 and TRBJ2-1, with 7 bases that match TRBD2. V was pared by 3 bases and J by 9 bases, with 11 bases of the junction left unmatched. The CDR3 has 15 residues. Per the germline V gene, CDR1 is KGHSH and CDR2 is LQKENI. The CDR3 here is CASSPLGGFPGEQFF. CDR3 coding DNA: TGTGCCAGCTCACCTCTGGGGGGGTTCCCGGGTGAGCAGTTCTTC.

This clonotype was counted ten times or more. The chain is built from TRBV2 and TRBJ1-4, with D perhaps TRBD1 (6 bases). The V end lost 1 base, the J end lost 6 bases, and 9 bases lay between the germline ends. In germline, CDR1 is SNHLY, CDR2 FYNNEI. This CDR3 is 14 amino acids long. CDR3 residues: CASSEEGGHEKLFF. CDR3 nucleotides: TGTGCCAGCAGTGAAGAGGGGGGCCATGAAAAACTGTTTTTT.

Many counts were recorded for this clonotype. The rearrangement uses TRBV6-2 or TRBV6-3 and TRBJ2-7; D is unresolved. Trimming took off 7 bases at V and 0 bases at J, with 13 bases between the two ends. The CDR3 is 14 residues long. The germline CDR1 and CDR2 sequences are MNHEY and SVGEGT. This CDR3 is CASTFSQSSYEQYF. The CDR3 DNA follows: TGTGCCAGCACCTTCTCTCAGAGCTCCTACGAGCAGTACTTC.

Concerning this clonotype itself: The junction departs from the called germline gene at one end, perhaps through a read error. The gene calls are TRBV7-9 and TRBJ2-2; D is possibly TRBD2 (6 bases). Germline loops: CDR1 SEHNR, CDR2 FQNEAQ (reference sequence). The CDR3 length is 15 residues. The CDR3: CASRLAETNTGELFF. For the CDR3, the DNA is TGTGCCAGCAGGTTAGCGGAAACGAACACCGGGGAGCTGTTTTTT.

This clonotype was counted at least ten times. The chain has TRBV4-1 and TRBJ2-5, with D maybe TRBD2 (7 bases). Germline V lookup: CDR1 MGHRA, CDR2 YSYEKL. The CDR3 contains 17 residues. Trimming left V 5 bases short and J 5 bases short, with 24 bases between. The CDR3 DNA reads TGCGCCAGCAGCGCGTCGGGCGGACTACAGGGAGGGGAGACCCAGTACTTC. Encoded protein: CASSASGGLQGGETQYF.

Ten or more counts support this clonotype. The gene calls are TRBV29-1 and TRBJ1-3; D is unclear. Trimming took 1 base from V and 0 from J, leaving 10 bases between them. This CDR3 comprises 15 residues. Looked up from germline, CDR1 is SQVTM and CDR2 is ANQGSEA. Here the CDR3 reads CSVEAELNSGNTIYF. The CDR3, as DNA: TGCAGCGTTGAAGCCGAATTAAACTCTGGAAACACCATATATTTT. Combining the CDR3 with reference TRBV29-1 and TRBJ1-3 gives the whole variable domain SAVISQKPSRDICQRGTSLTIQCQVDSQVTMMFWYRQQPGQSLTLIATANQGSEATYESGFVIDKFPISRPNLTFSTLTVSNMSPEDSSIYLCSVEAELNSGNTIYFGEGSWLTVV.

This clonotype was seen many times. This rearrangement joins TRBV20-1 to TRBJ2-2; no clear D gene. This CDR3 is 12 amino acids long. Trimming removed 3 bases at V and 9 bases at J, with 11 bases between. Germline V gene lookup returns CDR1 DFQATT and CDR2 SNEGSKA (reference sequence). CDR3: CSASGQYRELFF. The CDR3 region has the DNA TGCAGTGCTAGTGGTCAGTACCGGGAGCTGTTTTTT.

This clonotype was observed many times. The chain couples TRBV28 to TRBJ2-3, with D unresolved. Germline loops: CDR1 MDHEN, CDR2 SYDVKM. V was clipped by 1 base and J by 6 bases, with 8 bases between them. The CDR3 extends over 13 amino acids. The CDR3: CASSLSLMDTQYF. The CDR3 DNA sequence: TGTGCCAGCAGTTTATCGTTGATGGATACGCAGTATTTT. The full variable domain, rest sourced from reference TRBV28 and TRBJ2-3, is DVKVTQSSRYLVKRTGEKVFLECVQDMDHENMFWYRQDPGLGLRLIYFSYDVKMKEKGDIPEGYSVSREKKERFSLILESASTNQTSMYLCASSLSLMDTQYFGPGTRLTVL.